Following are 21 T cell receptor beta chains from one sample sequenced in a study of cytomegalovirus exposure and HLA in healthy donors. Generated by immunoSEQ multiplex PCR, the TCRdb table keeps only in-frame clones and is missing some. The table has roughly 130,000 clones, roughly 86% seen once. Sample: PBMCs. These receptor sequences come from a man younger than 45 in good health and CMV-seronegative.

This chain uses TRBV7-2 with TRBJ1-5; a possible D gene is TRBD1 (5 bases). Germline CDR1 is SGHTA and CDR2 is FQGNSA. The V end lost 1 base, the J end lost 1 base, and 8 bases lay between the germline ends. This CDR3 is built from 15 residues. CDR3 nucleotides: TGTGCCAGCAGCTTAGGGGGGGTGAGCAATCAGCCCCAGCATTTT. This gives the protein CASSLGGVSNQPQHF. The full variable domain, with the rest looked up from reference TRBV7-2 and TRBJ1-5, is GAGVSQSPSNKVTEKGKDVELRCDPISGHTALYWYRQSLGQGLEFLIYFQGNSAPDKSGLPSDRFSAERTGGSVSTLTIQRTQQEDSAVYLCASSLGGVSNQPQHFGDGTRLSIL.

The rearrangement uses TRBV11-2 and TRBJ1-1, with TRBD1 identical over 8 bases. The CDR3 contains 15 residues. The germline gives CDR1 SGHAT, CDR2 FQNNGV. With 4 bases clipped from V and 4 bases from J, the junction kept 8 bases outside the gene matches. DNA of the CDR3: TGTGCCAGCAGCTGGGCAGGGGGCGCGGGCACTGAAGCTTTCTTT. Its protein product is CASSWAGGAGTEAFF.

CDR3 nucleotide sequence: TGCAGCGTTGGGGGACAGGACTATGGCTACACCTTC. It codes for CSVGGQDYGYTF. The chain uses TRBV29-1 and TRBJ1-2, with 8 bases fitting TRBD1. The CDR3 sequence is 12 residues long. The junction had 1 base not matched to a gene; V was cut back by 4 bases and J by 3 bases. The germline gives CDR1 SQVTM, CDR2 ANQGSEA.

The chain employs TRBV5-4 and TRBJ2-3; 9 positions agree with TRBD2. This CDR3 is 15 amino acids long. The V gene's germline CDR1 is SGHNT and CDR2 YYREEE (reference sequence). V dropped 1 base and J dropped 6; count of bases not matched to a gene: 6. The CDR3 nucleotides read TGTGCCAGCAGCTTGAGGAGCGGGGGGATGGATACGCAGTATTTT. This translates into CASSLRSGGMDTQYF.

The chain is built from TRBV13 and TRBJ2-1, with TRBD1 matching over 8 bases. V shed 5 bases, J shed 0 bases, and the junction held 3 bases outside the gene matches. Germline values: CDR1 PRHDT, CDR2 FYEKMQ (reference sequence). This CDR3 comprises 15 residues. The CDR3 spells CASSGQGSSYNEQFF. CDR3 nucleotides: TGTGCCAGCAGCGGACAGGGCAGCTCCTACAATGAGCAGTTCTTC.

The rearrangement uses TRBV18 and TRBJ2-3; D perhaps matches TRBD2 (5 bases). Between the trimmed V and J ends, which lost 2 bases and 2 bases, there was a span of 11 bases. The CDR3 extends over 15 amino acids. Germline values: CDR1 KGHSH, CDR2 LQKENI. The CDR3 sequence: CASSPKRALTDTQYF. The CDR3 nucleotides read TGTGCCAGCTCACCAAAGAGGGCCCTCACAGATACGCAGTATTTT.

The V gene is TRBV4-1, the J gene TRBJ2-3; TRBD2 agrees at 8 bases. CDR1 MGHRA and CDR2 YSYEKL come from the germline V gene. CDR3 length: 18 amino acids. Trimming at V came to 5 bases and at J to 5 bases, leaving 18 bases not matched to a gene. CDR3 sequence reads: CASSSSFPLRGGKDTQYF. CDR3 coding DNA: TGCGCCAGCAGCTCTAGCTTCCCCCTACGGGGGGGCAAAGATACGCAGTATTTT.

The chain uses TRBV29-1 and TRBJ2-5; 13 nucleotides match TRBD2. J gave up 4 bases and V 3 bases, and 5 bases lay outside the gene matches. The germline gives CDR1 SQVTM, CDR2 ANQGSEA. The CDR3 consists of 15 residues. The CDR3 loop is CSVDGTSGGAETQYF. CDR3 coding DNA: TGCAGCGTTGATGGAACTAGCGGGGGGGCAGAGACCCAGTACTTC.

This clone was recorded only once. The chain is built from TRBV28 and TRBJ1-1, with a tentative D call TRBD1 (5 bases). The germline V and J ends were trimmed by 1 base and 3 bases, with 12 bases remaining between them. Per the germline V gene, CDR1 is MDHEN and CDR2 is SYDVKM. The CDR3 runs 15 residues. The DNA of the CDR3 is TGTGCCAGCAGTTTATTCGGGGGATTGTACACTGAAGCTTTCTTT. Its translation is CASSLFGGLYTEAFF.

CDR3 nucleotides: TGTGCCAGCAGTTACTCGACAGGGCCAGATACGCAGTATTTT. This gives the protein CASSYSTGPDTQYF. The chain is built from TRBV6-5 and TRBJ2-3, with TRBD1 matching over 7 bases. V was pared by 0 bases and J by 4 bases, with 1 base of the junction left unmatched. This CDR3 is built from 14 residues. Germline V gives CDR1 MNHEY, CDR2 SVGAGI.

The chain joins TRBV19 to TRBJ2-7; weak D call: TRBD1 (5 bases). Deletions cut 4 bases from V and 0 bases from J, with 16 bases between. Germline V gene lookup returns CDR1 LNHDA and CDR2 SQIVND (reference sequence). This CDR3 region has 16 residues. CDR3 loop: CASSTSTVFVSYEQYF. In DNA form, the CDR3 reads TGTGCCAGTAGTACTTCGACAGTTTTTGTCTCCTACGAGCAGTACTTC.

DNA of the CDR3: TGTGCCAGCAACCGGGGGGTGAACACTGAAGCTTTCTTT. This codes for CASNRGVNTEAFF. This rearrangement joins TRBV7-2 to TRBJ1-1; a weak D match, TRBD1 (5 bases). Deletions cut 7 bases from V and 0 bases from J, with 9 bases between. This CDR3 spans 13 amino acids. The germline gives CDR1 SGHTA, CDR2 FQGNSA.

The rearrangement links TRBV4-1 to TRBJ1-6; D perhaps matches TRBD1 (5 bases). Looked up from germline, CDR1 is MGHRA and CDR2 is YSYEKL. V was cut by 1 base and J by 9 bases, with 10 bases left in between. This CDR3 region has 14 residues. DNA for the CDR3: TGCGCCAGCAGCCAAGTCCAGGGCGGTTCACCCCTCCACTTT. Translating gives CASSQVQGGSPLHF.

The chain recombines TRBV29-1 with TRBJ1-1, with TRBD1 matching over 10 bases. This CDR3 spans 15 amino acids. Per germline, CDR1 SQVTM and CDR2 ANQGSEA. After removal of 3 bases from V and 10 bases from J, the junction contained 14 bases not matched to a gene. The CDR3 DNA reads TGCAGCGTTGAGGACTTGGGACAGGGGCTTTCTGGAGCTTTCTTT. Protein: CSVEDLGQGLSGAFF. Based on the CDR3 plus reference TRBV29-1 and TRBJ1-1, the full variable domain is SAVISQKPSRDICQRGTSLTIQCQVDSQVTMMFWYRQQPGQSLTLIATANQGSEATYESGFVIDKFPISRPNLTFSTLTVSNMSPEDSSIYLCSVEDLGQGLSGAFFGQGTRLTVV.

The chain's CDR3 is CASSSPGTGYTGELFF. Here the CDR3 DNA reads TGTGCCAGCAGCTCTCCCGGGACAGGGTACACCGGGGAGCTGTTTTTT. This chain links TRBV2 with TRBJ2-2; 9 positions agree with TRBD1. The CDR3 runs 16 residues. V lost 6 bases and J lost 3; bases outside the gene matches: 8. The V gene's germline CDR1 is SNHLY and CDR2 FYNNEI.

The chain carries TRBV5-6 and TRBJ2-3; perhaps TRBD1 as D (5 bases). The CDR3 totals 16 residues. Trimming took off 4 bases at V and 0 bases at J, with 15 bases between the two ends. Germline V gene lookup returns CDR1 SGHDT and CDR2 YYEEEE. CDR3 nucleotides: TGTGCCAGCAGCCCTACCAGGGATTTTAGCACAGATACGCAGTATTTT. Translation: CASSPTRDFSTDTQYF.

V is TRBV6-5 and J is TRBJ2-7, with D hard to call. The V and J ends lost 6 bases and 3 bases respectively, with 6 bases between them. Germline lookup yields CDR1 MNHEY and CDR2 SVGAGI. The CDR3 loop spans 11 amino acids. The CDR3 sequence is CASRTFYEQYF. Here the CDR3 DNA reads TGTGCCAGCAGGACTTTCTACGAGCAGTACTTC.

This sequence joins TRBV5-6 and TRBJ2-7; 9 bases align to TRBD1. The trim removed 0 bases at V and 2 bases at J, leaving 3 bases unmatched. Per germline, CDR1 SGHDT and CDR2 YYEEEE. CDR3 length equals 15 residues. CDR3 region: CASSLVRTGAYEQYF. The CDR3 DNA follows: TGTGCCAGCAGCTTGGTGAGGACAGGGGCCTACGAGCAGTACTTC.

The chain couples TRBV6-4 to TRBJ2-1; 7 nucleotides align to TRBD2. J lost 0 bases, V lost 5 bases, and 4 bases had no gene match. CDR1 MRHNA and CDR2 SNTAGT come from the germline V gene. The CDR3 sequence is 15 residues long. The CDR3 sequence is CASSPRGVSYNEQFF. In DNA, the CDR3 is TGTGCCAGCAGTCCCCGGGGGGTCTCCTACAATGAGCAGTTCTTC.

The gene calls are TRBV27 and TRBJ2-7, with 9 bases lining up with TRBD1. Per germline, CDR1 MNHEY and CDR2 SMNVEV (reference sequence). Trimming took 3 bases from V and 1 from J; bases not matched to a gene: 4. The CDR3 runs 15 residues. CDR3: CASSFAGTGSYEQYF. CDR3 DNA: TGTGCCAGCAGTTTCGCCGGGACAGGGTCCTACGAGCAGTACTTC.

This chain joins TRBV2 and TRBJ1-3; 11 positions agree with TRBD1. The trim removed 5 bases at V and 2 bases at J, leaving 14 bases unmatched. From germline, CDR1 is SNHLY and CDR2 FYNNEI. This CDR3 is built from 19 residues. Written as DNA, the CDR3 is TGTGCCAGCAGTTGGGACCTCCGGGACAGGGGGGTTACTGGAAACACCATATATTTT. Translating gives CASSWDLRDRGVTGNTIYF.